This record concerns one T cell receptor beta chain sequence. The antigen remains undetermined. These data originate in a study of T cells after posttransplantation cyclophosphamide. Looked up from germline, CDR1 is SGHAT and CDR2 is FQNNGV. This CDR3 comprises 14 residues. The germline V and J ends were trimmed by 3 bases and 1 base, with 9 bases remaining between them. The method was immunoSEQ multiplex PCR; TCRdb's version includes in-frame clones alone and lacks a portion of them. The sample lists thousands of clones; approximately 80% were seen once. Cyclophosphamide on days +3 and +4 followed busulfan-fludarabine conditioning and a marrow graft. Study-level results: Tissue-infiltrating T cells from skin or gut overlapped little with blood T cells. TRB clonality was highly associated with recipient CMV seropositivity and reactivation. Donor-recipient repertoire similarity was low at 1-2 months, rising over year one.

The receptor comes from a female patient in her thirties or forties who received an allogeneic stem cell transplant from a related donor, was CMV-positive, and had no GVHD. The T cells may come from the graft donor. The rearrangement joins TRBV11-2 to TRBJ1-1; D is perhaps TRBD1 (5 bases). Material: CD4+ T cells sorted from blood, obtained approximately 1,100 days after allogeneic stem cell transplant with posttransplant cyclophosphamide. The CDR3 DNA reads TGTGCCAGCAGCTTTAAAAGGGGGAACACTGAAGCTTTCTTT. Its translation is CASSFKRGNTEAFF.